This is a list of T cell receptor beta chains from one sample in a study of cytotoxic CD8 clonotypes in ibrutinib-treated CLL. Only in-frame clones appear in the TCRdb table, and some are missing; sequencing was by immunoSEQ multiplex PCR. The table lists roughly 300,000 clones, approximately 79% of them singletons, with roughly 6% in the top ten. The specimen was PBMCs, collected at disease progression, from a patient treated with ibrutinib. These receptors were obtained from a human donor with chronic lymphocytic leukemia. Both conserved end residues are trimmed from each CDR3. Size tells how often a clone was seen (once, few, many) or the class of an expanded clone, and some rows leave it out.

clone size	V gene	J gene	CDR3 protein
few	TRBV11-1	TRBJ1-1	ASSNRQGRTEAF
few	TRBV9	TRBJ2-1	ASSGPNEQF
few	TRBV5-1	TRBJ2-5	ASSSMEYSGGATETQY
-	TRBV5-1	TRBJ1-1	ASRDRVTTEAF
-	TRBV18	TRBJ2-5	ASALTSGKETQY
-	TRBV10-3	TRBJ1-1	AISESTVRNTEAF
-	TRBV18	TRBJ2-7	ASSLTIRDEQY
-	TRBV1	TRBJ2-3	TSSQDCGGIRTDTQY
-	TRBV5-1	TRBJ2-7	ASSVTGGGYEQY
-	TRBV6-1	TRBJ2-7	ASSDRDRPYEQY
-	TRBV27	TRBJ2-3	ASKWLAGGSDTQY
few	TRBV9	TRBJ1-5	ASSVARDDQPQH
-	TRBV5-5	TRBJ2-5	ASSLRTSGYQETQY
-	TRBV5-6	TRBJ2-1	ASSLDWAGPPTYNEQF
-	TRBV11-2	TRBJ1-3	ASSLAPGLNTIY
-	TRBV15	TRBJ2-7	ATSRDRGVGEQY
once	TRBV4-3	TRBJ1-5	ASSPSVNQPQH
few	TRBV5-1	TRBJ2-7	ASSLEGQGRHEQY
-	TRBV28	TRBJ2-7	ASLNNPPGQGAGEQY
-	TRBV5-1	TRBJ2-3	ASSPQISTGTDTQY
-	TRBV18	TRBJ2-3	ASTNLRPDLTDTQY
few	TRBV19	TRBJ1-1	ASTLGTAMNTEAF
once	TRBV18	TRBJ1-1	ASSPIGGPTEAF
few	TRBV29-1	TRBJ1-2	SGGTGGKDYGYT
few	TRBV4-1	TRBJ2-1	ASSPGERGGLNEQF
-	TRBV6-5	TRBJ2-7	ASSRPGQGMYEQY
-	TRBV5-1	TRBJ1-1	ASSLGLLNTEAF
-	TRBV7-9	TRBJ2-3	ASSAGTSGGAQY
-	TRBV6-6	TRBJ2-7	ASSWGLAGGPYEQY
-	TRBV18	TRBJ1-2	ASSLPGQGSGYT
-	TRBV5-8	TRBJ2-5	ASSLGVSAYPGLETQY
-	TRBV7-8	TRBJ2-5	ASSQGWGLETQY
-	TRBV9	TRBJ2-3	ASSVGAQEGDTQY
-	TRBV9	TRBJ2-7	ASSDEPFREQY
few	TRBV7-3	TRBJ2-2	ASSSDRGGTGELF
-	TRBV5-6	TRBJ1-3	ASRDSGNTIY
-	TRBV5-4	TRBJ2-7	ASRGADSYEQY
-	TRBV30	TRBJ2-4	AWRAGLWDKQNIQY
-	TRBV6-5	TRBJ2-7	ASRSGGARYEQY
-	TRBV5-1	TRBJ2-5	ASSLVGGSLETQY